Listed below are T cell receptor beta chains from one sample, sequenced in a study of blood T cell repertoires in COVID-19. Sequencing was performed with immunoSEQ multiplex PCR; in TCRdb, only in-frame clones are kept and a portion is missing. The sample includes more than 250,000 clones, roughly 90% of them seen just once. The sample consisted of peripheral blood. These receptors were taken from a human donor in a cohort sampled during active COVID-19. Both conserved end residues are trimmed from each CDR3. A D gene is named only where the DNA matches it firmly.

cdr3_aa d_call j_call v_call
ASSYALAGRNEQY TRBD2 TRBJ2-7 TRBV6-5
ASSLREGFGKNIQY TRBD2 TRBJ2-4 TRBV27
ASSYSNQPAYEQY NA TRBJ2-7 TRBV6-5
ASSLQGLRDQPQH TRBD1 TRBJ1-5 TRBV18
ASSGNRGRLYEQY TRBD1 TRBJ2-7 TRBV11-2
ASSEHRALQETQY NA TRBJ2-5 TRBV6-1
ASSQEVAGAPNEQF TRBD2 TRBJ2-1 TRBV4-2
ASSLLPVLSSYEQY NA TRBJ2-7 TRBV21-1
ASSTPDWAQPQH NA TRBJ1-5 TRBV19
ASSLPSDRDRANYGYT TRBD1 TRBJ1-2 TRBV27
SVFDGVNTEAF NA TRBJ1-1 TRBV29-1
ASSFSLDTQY NA TRBJ2-3 TRBV7-9
ASSPREGTYEQY TRBD2 TRBJ2-7 TRBV7-2
ASSLGYFSYEQY NA TRBJ2-7 TRBV11-2
ATSPDLGGRPEAF NA TRBJ1-1 TRBV15
ASSFTGSEAF NA TRBJ1-1 TRBV5-1
ASSLGRGLGGYT NA TRBJ1-2 TRBV5-6
ASSSGVGAEQY NA TRBJ2-7 TRBV11-2
ASSASGVLNSPLH NA TRBJ1-6 TRBV25-1
ASSPFIGGERNEQF TRBD2 TRBJ2-1 TRBV18
ASSVGPGEGTEAF NA TRBJ1-1 TRBV9
ASEGPNTDTQY NA TRBJ2-3 TRBV12-3/TRBV12-4
ASSVEQYNSPLH NA TRBJ1-6 TRBV9
ASRLQVQGRTDTQY NA TRBJ2-3 TRBV5-1
ASSLAVQQYEQY NA TRBJ2-7 TRBV7-2
ASSLALGGAVLLQQY TRBD1 TRBJ2-7 TRBV5-8
ASSYRGGYT TRBD1 TRBJ1-2 TRBV28
ASSPWTVANTGELF NA TRBJ2-2 TRBV7-6
ASSLRGQEGYNEQF NA TRBJ2-1 TRBV5-1
ASSIRTGAGQPQH TRBD1 TRBJ1-5 TRBV28
AISRTGLMNTEAF TRBD1 TRBJ1-1 TRBV10-3
ASSLGYNYGYT NA TRBJ1-2 TRBV7-2
ASSLALGTTATQY TRBD2 TRBJ2-3 TRBV7-2
ASSPTGYEQY NA TRBJ2-7 TRBV12-3/TRBV12-4
ASSPATGTYEQY NA TRBJ2-7 TRBV5-1
ASSDFSGANVLT NA TRBJ2-6 TRBV18
ASSDPSRGRYEQY TRBD1 TRBJ2-7 TRBV19
ASSRRPGQTNYEQY TRBD1 TRBJ2-7 TRBV11-2
ASTITPGGENGYT TRBD1 TRBJ1-2 TRBV28
ASSPSGGWSYEQY TRBD1 TRBJ2-7 TRBV7-3
GSGNDNSYEQY NA TRBJ2-7 TRBV6-5
ASSLTSGGEYEQF TRBD2 TRBJ2-1 TRBV7-7